These T cell receptor beta chains were read from a single sample in a study of shared clonotypes between healthy human individuals. The method was immunoSEQ multiplex PCR; TCRdb's version includes in-frame clones alone and lacks a portion of them. The sample records around 600,000 clones, 90% to 95% being singletons. The sample comprised naive CD8+ T cells sorted from blood. These receptors all stem from a woman aged 25-40 years in good health. The CDR3 runs from the conserved cysteine through the conserved F or W. A D gene is named only where the DNA matches it firmly. Rows may omit the clone size; those that give it use once, few, many or a size class.

V	length	J	size	D	CDR3	DNA
TRBV5-4	12	TRBJ2-7	-	-	CASSIATYEQYF	TGTGCCAGCAGCATAGCTACCTACGAGCAGTACTTC
TRBV5-1	15	TRBJ2-3	-	-	CASSPDGNRADTQYF	TGCGCCAGCAGCCCGGATGGCAATAGAGCGGATACGCAGTATTTT
TRBV7-3	11	TRBJ2-2	-	-	CASSLSGELFF	TGTGCCAGCAGCTTATCCGGGGAGCTGTTTTTT
TRBV10-1	16	TRBJ2-1	-	-	CASSEFGQRSNNEQFF	TGCGCCAGCAGTGAGTTTGGGCAGCGAAGTAACAATGAGCAGTTCTTC
TRBV30	15	TRBJ2-7	-	-	CAWSVVQGGSYEQYF	TGTGCCTGGAGCGTGGTGCAGGGAGGTTCCTACGAGCAGTACTTC
TRBV28	14	TRBJ1-5	-	TRBD1	CASSLRGLGQPQHF	TGTGCCAGCAGTTTAAGGGGGCTAGGTCAGCCCCAGCATTTT
TRBV29-1	13	TRBJ2-1	-	TRBD2	CSGRLADYNEQFF	TGCAGCGGGAGACTAGCCGACTACAATGAGCAGTTCTTC
TRBV30	15	TRBJ1-1	-	TRBD1	CAWSQNRGRSEMAFF	TGTGCCTGGAGCCAAAACAGGGGGCGCTCCGAGATGGCTTTCTTT
TRBV9	17	TRBJ2-5	-	TRBD2	CASSVRRGAGGGETQYF	TGTGCCAGCAGCGTTAGGAGGGGTGCGGGAGGTGGAGAGACCCAGTACTTC
TRBV9	16	TRBJ2-2	-	TRBD2	CASSGTSGRDTGELFF	TGTGCCAGCAGCGGGACTAGCGGGAGAGACACCGGGGAGCTGTTTTTT
TRBV28	16	TRBJ1-2	-	-	CASIKGTSNRPYGYTF	TGTGCCAGCATTAAAGGGACTTCCAACCGCCCCTATGGCTACACCTTC
TRBV29-1	14	TRBJ2-5	-	-	CSAPEPTPQETQYF	TGCAGCGCTCCTGAGCCGACTCCACAAGAGACCCAGTACTTC
TRBV28	17	TRBJ2-7	once	TRBD2	CASSNPLKLAGKYEQYF	TGTGCCAGCAGTAATCCCCTCAAGCTAGCGGGAAAGTACGAGCAGTACTTC
TRBV27	12	TRBJ2-7	-	-	CASSTSYYEQYF	TGTGCCAGCAGTACCTCCTACTACGAGCAGTACTTC
TRBV21-1	16	TRBJ2-3	once	-	CASSAWTSGGTDTQYF	TGTGCCAGCAGCGCTTGGACTAGCGGGGGCACAGATACGCAGTATTTT
TRBV6-5	15	TRBJ2-1	-	-	CASSRGDSDYNEQFF	TGTGCCAGCAGTCGCGGGGACTCAGACTACAATGAGCAGTTCTTC
TRBV6-5	16	TRBJ1-2	-	-	CASSSSRGRVNYGYTF	TGTGCCAGCAGTTCTTCCAGGGGCCGGGTTAACTATGGCTACACCTTC
TRBV23-1	16	TRBJ2-2	-	-	CASSQSYRGRTGELFF	TGCGCCAGCAGTCAATCGTACCGTGGGCGCACCGGGGAGCTGTTTTTT
TRBV19	16	TRBJ1-1	-	-	CASSIERSGWNTEAFF	TGTGCCAGTAGTATAGAACGTTCGGGTTGGAACACTGAAGCTTTCTTT
TRBV7-8	15	TRBJ2-7	-	TRBD2	CASSLSGLAQDEQYF	TGTGCCAGCAGCCTCAGCGGACTAGCGCAGGACGAGCAGTACTTC
TRBV9	14	TRBJ2-1	-	-	CASSVGVGPHEQFF	TGTGCCAGCAGCGTAGGTGTAGGGCCCCATGAGCAGTTCTTC
TRBV29-1	11	TRBJ1-1	-	-	CSVPANTEAFF	TGCAGCGTTCCCGCGAACACTGAAGCTTTCTTT
TRBV28	15	TRBJ1-5	-	TRBD1	CASSRFSGTGVPQHF	TGTGCCAGCAGCAGATTTAGCGGGACAGGGGTTCCCCAGCATTTT